This TCR beta chain was profiled in a study of stem cell transplantation in POMP-related autoinflammatory disease (dated by TCRdb to the early 2020s). Background for the entire study: It was hypothesized that MHC class I-dependent CD8+ T-cell differentiation and positive selection are impaired by defective thymoproteasomes, resulting in skewing of the TRB repertoire. Prior to transplant, the patients had skewing toward CD4+ naive T cells, low CD8+ T-cell proportions, and reduced T-cell cytokine secretion. High-throughput TRB sequencing assessed how POMP deficiency affects T-cell receptor beta repertoire diversity and CDR3 characteristics. Results the study describes overall, beyond this receptor: In PRAID patients, the trend toward lower diversity and increased clonality reached statistical significance only for regulatory T cells. The number of unique TRB V-J gene pairings was restricted in PRAID patients. Across all analyzed T-cell subsets, PRAID patients tended toward lower TRB diversity and higher clonality.

The sample's time point label is to be understood as: before hematopoietic stem cell transplant. PRAID was characterized by prominent immunodeficiency alongside autoinflammation. Before TRB sequencing, T-cell subsets (conventional T cells, CD8+ T cells, regulatory T cells, T follicular helper cells) were sorted. Receptor amplification or capture employed the immunoSEQ multiplex PCR assay. The paper's data handling went like this. Repertoire diversity was quantified with Shannon entropy, accounting for clonal size distribution. Clonotype distribution inequality was measured with the Gini-Simpson index (Simpson_1-D). This immuneACCESS table, as held by TCRdb, lists in-frame sequences with V and J called but not all clones. Of the missing ones, under half trace to an unresolved V gene in checked studies; the others have no known cause. D and trimming were read from the DNA, whereas the V and J calls and clone size are those reported in that table. The sample records 2,000 to 2,500 clones, 70% to 90% of which are singletons. The top ten clonotypes cover roughly 23% of the sample.

The CDR3 measures 13 amino acids from cysteine to phenylalanine. CDR3 DNA is the only sequence kept; it has 39 bases, read in frame from the first base. The V end loses 4 bases and the J end loses 5 bases, and a stretch of 8 bases separates them. CDR1 and CDR2, per the germline V gene, are SGHTA and FQGTGA. As concerns this clone: The antigen it binds to is not known. The sample holds no much larger clone one base away, and base qualities are not on file. This same CDR3 is encoded by further DNA sequences in the sample.

The rearranged chain carries TRBV7-3 and TRBJ2-2; D gene: possibly TRBD2, on 5 matching bases. This TCR was recovered from a human donor with POMP-related autoinflammation and immune dysregulation (PRAID). The specimen was Tregs from PBMCs, collected before stem cell transplantation. The DNA is TGTGCCAGCAGCTCTACGGGGACCGGGGAGCTGTTTTTT. This gives the protein CASSSTGTGELFF.